This T cell receptor (beta chain) comes out of a study of T cells after yellow fever vaccination. Study-wide background: SMART-Seq v4 Ultra Low Input prepared the low-cell-number fractions.

A universal primer site and UMIs were added as TCR cDNA was made by 5'RACE template switching. TCRdb fed the 5' RACE reads into MiXCR, producing one record per CDR3 protein. This table has some 300,000 distinct CDR3 sequences, roughly 8.6% appearing once. Study outcomes and limitations: Few clonotypes appeared in both CD4 and CD8 compartments. Most primary-vaccination clones reappeared after the booster (about 97% CD4, about 88% CD8).

A word on this clonotype: What it recognizes is unknown.

V lost 5 bases to trimming and J lost 7 bases, with 11 bases between them. The CDR3 runs 12 residues. Germline V lookup: CDR1 SGHAT, CDR2 FQNNGV. The source material was PBMCs, sampled roughly 46 days after the first yellow fever vaccination. This receptor was obtained from a man between 18 and 29 years old who received the YFV17D yellow fever vaccine. The chain joins TRBV11-2 to TRBJ1-1; D remains ambiguous. CDR3 DNA sequence: TGTGCCAGCAGCGAGGACGTAAGTGAAGCTTTCTTT. It is translated as CASSEDVSEAFF.